These 21 T cell receptor beta chains share one sample of origin, sequenced in a study of blood T cells in healthy people across ages. A second PCR of 7 to 11 cycles used a sample-barcoded 5' primer and a J-beta primer mix. TCRdb fed the 5' RACE reads into MiXCR, producing one record per CDR3 protein. The sample has some 1.4 million distinct CDR3 sequences, roughly 45% seen once; the top ten hold approximately 7.9%. Sequences were obtained from blood. These receptors originate from a woman under 30 in good health.

DNA for the CDR3: TGTGCCAGCAGCTTAGCGGCTGGGCAGGGCCGCGATGAGCAGTTCTTC. Residues: CASSLAAGQGRDEQFF. The J gene is TRBJ2-1, the V gene TRBV7-9; a possible D gene is TRBD1 (5 bases). The germline CDR1 and CDR2 sequences are SEHNR and FQNEAQ (reference sequence). The V end lost 0 bases, the J end lost 8 bases, and 17 bases lay between the germline ends. This CDR3 contains 16 residues.

This clonotype has a handful of counts. The V and J genes are TRBV7-8 and TRBJ2-1, with no clear D. The germline CDR1 and CDR2 sequences are SGHVS and FQNEAQ. V was cut by 5 bases and J by 0 bases, with 8 bases left in between. The CDR3 runs 14 residues. The DNA for the CDR3 is TGTGCCAGCAGCCACCTGAGCTCCTACAATGAGCAGTTCTTC. It specifies CASSHLSSYNEQFF. The full variable domain, rest sourced from reference TRBV7-8 and TRBJ2-1, is GAGVSQSPRYKVAKRGQDVALRCDPISGHVSLFWYQQALGQGPEFLTYFQNEAQLDKSGLPSDRFFAERPEGSVSTLKIQRTQQEDSAVYLCASSHLSSYNEQFFGPGTRLTVL.

Comments on this clonotype: At one boundary the junction diverges from the germline segment, which might be a read error. This chain connects TRBV10-3 to TRBJ1-2, with D perhaps matching TRBD1 (5 bases). The germline CDR1 and CDR2 sequences are ENHRY and SYGVKD. The CDR3 has 12 amino acids. CDR3 nucleotides: TGCGCCATCCCTCGGGGGGGGTATGGCTACACCTTC. Translating gives CAIPRGGYGYTF.

The chain uses TRBV5-1 and TRBJ2-1; 11 bases fit TRBD2. Gene TRBJ2-7 matches the end of the DNA better, so the J call may be wrong. Germline values: CDR1 SGHRS, CDR2 YFSETQ. The CDR3 has 17 residues. The CDR3 DNA is TGCGCCAGCAGCTTGGTAACTAGCGGGAGCCCTTACAATGAGCAGTACTTC. As protein: CASSLVTSGSPYNEQYF.

The chain employs TRBV29-1 and TRBJ1-1; the D gene is possibly TRBD1 (5 bases). Trimming removed 8 bases from V and 5 bases from J, with 12 bases in between. CDR1 is SQVTM, CDR2 ANQGSEA, per germline. The length of the CDR3 is 11 residues. The CDR3: CSLSRETEAFF. The CDR3 nucleotides read TGCAGCTTAAGCAGGGAGACTGAAGCTTTCTTT.

The chain joins TRBV5-1 to TRBJ2-2; maybe TRBD2 (5 bases). Trimming cost V 4 bases and J 5 bases, with 12 bases left between them. The CDR3 consists of 14 residues. Germline-derived CDR1 and CDR2 are SGHRS and YFSETQ. This chain's CDR3 is CASSQWRRTGELFF. DNA of the CDR3: TGCGCCAGCAGCCAGTGGAGGAGAACCGGGGAGCTGTTTTTT.

The chain joins TRBV7-6 to TRBJ2-7, with a tentative D call TRBD2 (5 bases). V was pared by 1 base and J by 2 bases, with 18 bases between. The germline CDR1 and CDR2 sequences are SGHVS and FNYEAQ. The CDR3 spans 17 residues. The CDR3 sequence is CASSLGSGLPGAYEQYF. The CDR3 nucleotides are TGTGCCAGCAGCTTAGGGTCCGGGCTTCCCGGGGCCTACGAGCAGTACTTC.

This clonotype was seen just once. The CDR3 coding sequence is TGTGCCAGCAGCCTCTCGGGGGCAGGATACTCTGGGGCCAACGTCCTGACTTTC. Protein sequence: CASSLSGAGYSGANVLTF. This chain links TRBV3-1 with TRBJ2-6, with D perhaps given as TRBD1 or TRBD2 (6 bases each). The CDR3 covers 18 residues. Trimming cost V 4 bases and J 0 bases, with 16 bases left between them. Germline CDR1 and CDR2: LGHDT and YNNKEL (reference sequence).

The chain is built from TRBV7-2 and TRBJ1-2; 8 bases are a match to TRBD1. The CDR3 consists of 15 residues. Trimming cost V 1 base and J 4 bases; bases outside gene matches: 5. Germline V CDR1 and CDR2: SGHTA, FQGNSA. CDR3 amino acids: CASSLDGTGTYGYTF. The CDR3 DNA follows: TGTGCCAGCAGCTTAGATGGGACAGGAACCTATGGCTACACCTTC.

This clonotype was detected a few times. The chain uses TRBV27 and TRBJ2-5; the match to TRBD2 covers 15 bases. Germline assignment: CDR1 MNHEY and CDR2 SMNVEV (reference sequence). The CDR3 loop spans 14 amino acids. The junction had 11 bases not matched to a gene; V was cut back by 10 bases and J by 11 bases. CDR3 loop: CATAGTSGRNEQYF. CDR3 DNA: TGTGCCACAGCCGGGACTAGCGGGAGGAATGAGCAGTACTTC.

The V and J genes are TRBV2 and TRBJ2-3; no clear D gene. Germline V gene lookup returns CDR1 SNHLY and CDR2 FYNNEI. This CDR3 has 12 residues. The V and J ends lost 6 bases and 6 bases respectively, with 10 bases between them. Here the CDR3 DNA reads TGTGCCAGCAGCCTGACGGTGGATACGCAGTATTTT. Translation gives CASSLTVDTQYF.

The chain links TRBV10-3 to TRBJ2-5, with D tentatively TRBD2 (6 bases). The CDR3 spans 16 residues. Trimming removed 0 bases at V and 1 base at J, with 12 bases between. Germline V gene lookup returns CDR1 ENHRY and CDR2 SYGVKD. CDR3 bases: TGTGCCATCAGTGAGTCTGGGGGGTACTTCCAAGAGACCCAGTACTTC. This codes for CAISESGGYFQETQYF.

The chain is built from TRBV10-3 and TRBJ1-4, with D perhaps TRBD1 (5 bases). Germline assignment: CDR1 ENHRY and CDR2 SYGVKD. V gave up 3 bases and J gave up 5 bases, with 10 bases separating them. The CDR3 runs 14 residues. The CDR3 bases are TGTGCCATCAGTGAAGGTGGGGGAAATGAAAAACTGTTTTTT. Translated, it gives CAISEGGGNEKLFF.

Only a few counts were recorded for this clonotype. This chain joins TRBV6-6 and TRBJ2-7; weak D call: TRBD2 (6 bases). Germline lookup yields CDR1 MNHNY and CDR2 SVGAGI (reference sequence). Trimming cost V 6 bases and J 3 bases, with 21 bases left between them. The CDR3 loop spans 16 amino acids. The CDR3 region has the DNA TGTGCCAGCAGCTACGTTCCGGGACCCGGGAGCTACGAGCAGTACTTC. Translated: CASSYVPGPGSYEQYF.

This sequence joins TRBV29-1 and TRBJ2-7; 8 nucleotides agree with TRBD2. The J call may not be correct, given that the DNA end is closer to TRBJ2-5. Germline lookup yields CDR1 SQVTM and CDR2 ANQGSEA. This CDR3 is built from 15 residues. The CDR3 sequence is CSVGRPAGVGETQYF. CDR3 nucleotides: TGCAGCGTTGGTAGGCCAGCGGGGGTGGGAGAGACCCAGTACTTC.

In the case of this clonotype: Relative to the germline gene, one junction end is altered; a read error may explain this. The chain carries TRBV18 and TRBJ2-4, with 13 nucleotides matching TRBD2. The CDR3 runs to 15 residues. CDR1 and CDR2 (germline): KGHSH, LQKENI. CDR3 in DNA: TGTGCCGGCTCACCAGGACTAGCGGGAGAGAACATTCAGTACTTC. Its translation is CAGSPGLAGENIQYF.

The chain couples TRBV10-3 to TRBJ2-7; possible D gene TRBD1, 6 bases. V lost 6 bases and J 4 bases, leaving 13 bases between the germline ends. The CDR3 covers 13 residues. Per germline, CDR1 ENHRY and CDR2 SYGVKD. This CDR3 is CAISLQGGYEQYF. Here the CDR3 DNA reads TGTGCCATCAGCCTCCAAGGGGGATACGAGCAGTACTTC.

CDR3 coding DNA: TGTGCCAGCAGTTACTCCCTCGCTAGCGGTCAAGAGACCCAGTACTTC. This gives the protein CASSYSLASGQETQYF. The genes are TRBV6-5 and TRBJ2-5, with 7 bases lining up with TRBD2. V was pared by 0 bases and J by 2 bases, with 6 bases of the junction left unmatched. Germline V lookup: CDR1 MNHEY, CDR2 SVGAGI. This CDR3 spans 16 amino acids.

The genes are TRBV4-1 and TRBJ2-3, with 15 bases fitting TRBD2. This CDR3 region has 18 residues. The J segment lost 6 bases and the V segment lost 4 bases, leaving 11 bases of the junction unmatched. Per the germline V gene, CDR1 is MGHRA and CDR2 is YSYEKL. The CDR3 nucleotides are TGCGCCAGCAGCCGGACTAGCGGGAGGGTACCGGCGGGGGATACGCAGTATTTT. As protein: CASSRTSGRVPAGDTQYF.

V usage is TRBV12-3 or TRBV12-4 and J usage is TRBJ1-2, with D uncertain. V was shortened by 5 bases and J by 5 bases, with 15 bases between the two germline ends. This CDR3 spans 14 amino acids. The CDR3 region is CASSDDRGSYGYTF. The CDR3 DNA follows: TGTGCCAGCAGTGACGATAGAGGGTCGTATGGCTACACCTTC.

The V call is TRBV12-3 or TRBV12-4, the J call TRBJ1-2, with D tentatively TRBD1 (6 bases). The CDR3 has 12 amino acids. Trimming removed 3 bases from V and 6 bases from J, with 8 bases in between. The CDR3 is CASSFRGNGYTF. The CDR3, as DNA: TGTGCCAGCAGTTTCAGGGGCAATGGCTACACCTTC.